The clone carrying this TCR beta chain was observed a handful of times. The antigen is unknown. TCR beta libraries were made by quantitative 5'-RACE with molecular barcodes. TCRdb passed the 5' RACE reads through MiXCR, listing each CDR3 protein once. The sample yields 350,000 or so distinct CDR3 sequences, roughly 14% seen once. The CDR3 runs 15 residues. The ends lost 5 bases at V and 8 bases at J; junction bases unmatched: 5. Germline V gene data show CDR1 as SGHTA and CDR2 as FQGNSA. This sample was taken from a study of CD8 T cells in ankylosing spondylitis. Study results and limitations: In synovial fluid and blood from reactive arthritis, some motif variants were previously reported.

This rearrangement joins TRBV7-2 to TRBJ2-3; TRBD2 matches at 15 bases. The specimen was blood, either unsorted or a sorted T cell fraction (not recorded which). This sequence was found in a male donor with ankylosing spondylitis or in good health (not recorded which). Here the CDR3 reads CASSLRTSGGATQYF. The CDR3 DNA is TGTGCCAGCAGCCTTAGGACTAGCGGGGGGGCTACGCAGTATTTT.